A single sample is the source of the 30 T cell receptor beta chains below, sequenced in a study of T-cell reconstitution after alpha-beta-depleted transplantation in children. The TCRbeta library was prepared with unique molecular identifiers. TCRdb processed the PCR reads anew with MiXCR; each CDR3 protein has one entry. The profile covers some 450,000 distinct CDR3 sequences, with around two fifths appearing a single time and roughly 27% taken by the ten largest. This material consisted of PBMCs, taken before TCRalphabeta/CD19-depleted stem cell transplant. All receptors come from a girl aged 2-15 years with aplastic anemia, due to receive a stem cell transplant.

At least ten counts were recorded for this clonotype. J is TRBJ2-3 and V is TRBV5-1; the match to TRBD2 covers 11 bases. Losses at the gene ends were 2 bases for V and 2 bases for J; bases not matched to a gene: 4. The V gene's germline CDR1 is SGHRS and CDR2 YFSETQ. This CDR3 spans 16 amino acids. The CDR3 DNA sequence: TGCGCCAGCAGCTTCGGGACTAGCGGCTACACAGATACGCAGTATTTT. Amino acids: CASSFGTSGYTDTQYF.

About this clonotype itself: Being one base from a much bigger clone, this may be a read error. The V and J genes are TRBV20-1 and TRBJ2-3; D unresolved. The CDR3 contains 13 residues. The germline CDR1 and CDR2 sequences are DFQATT and SNEGSKA (reference sequence). CDR3 amino acids: CSASPSRPDKQYF. Written as DNA, the CDR3 is TGCAGTGCTAGCCCCAGTAGACCAGATAAGCAGTATTTT.

J is TRBJ2-1 and V is TRBV7-9, with D perhaps TRBD1 (6 bases). The V end was cut by 0 bases, the J end by 8 bases, with 11 bases between. This CDR3 has 14 residues. The germline V gene has CDR1 SEHNR and CDR2 FQNEAQ (reference sequence). As DNA, the CDR3 is TGTGCCAGCAGCTTAGCGGCCAGGGGCGATGAGCAGTTCTTC. Residues: CASSLAARGDEQFF.

The chain carries TRBV5-1 and TRBJ2-1; TRBD2 matches at 10 bases. Germline CDR1 SGHRS, CDR2 YFSETQ. The CDR3 has 16 amino acids. The J segment lost 7 bases and the V segment lost 1 base, leaving 8 bases of the junction unmatched. This CDR3 reads CASSLIVSGRVNEQFF. The CDR3 DNA reads TGCGCCAGCAGCTTGATTGTCAGCGGGAGGGTGAATGAGCAGTTCTTC.

This clonotype was observed a few times. The chain links TRBV6-1 to TRBJ2-7, with 8 bases identical to TRBD2. Germline V gene lookup returns CDR1 MNHNS and CDR2 SASEGT. Trimming at V came to 6 bases and at J to 7 bases, leaving 11 bases not matched to a gene. This CDR3 contains 14 residues. Here the CDR3 reads CASSRAGDKSEQYF. The CDR3 nucleotides read TGTGCCAGCAGCCGAGCGGGAGACAAATCTGAGCAGTACTTC.

The chain recombines TRBV5-1 with TRBJ2-3; 9 bases align to TRBD2. From germline, CDR1 is SGHRS and CDR2 YFSETQ. This CDR3 is built from 14 residues. Unmatched junction bases numbered 6, after V lost 5 bases and J lost 5 bases. CDR3: CASRVSGGEDTQYF. The DNA for the CDR3 is TGCGCCAGCAGGGTTAGCGGGGGTGAAGATACGCAGTATTTT.

The chain employs TRBV5-6 and TRBJ2-1; 9 bases agree with TRBD2. The CDR3 loop spans 16 amino acids. The J segment lost 8 bases and the V segment lost 2 bases, leaving 11 bases of the junction unmatched. Germline lookup yields CDR1 SGHDT and CDR2 YYEEEE. Written as DNA, the CDR3 is TGTGCCAGCAGCTTTAGCGGGAGAGGGTCCCGGGATGAGCAGTTCTTC. Residues: CASSFSGRGSRDEQFF.

The chain couples TRBV3-1 to TRBJ2-1, with TRBD2 identical over 12 bases. V lost 0 bases, J lost 5 bases, and 5 bases stayed unmatched. This CDR3 comprises 17 residues. Looked up from germline, CDR1 is LGHDT and CDR2 is YNNKEL (reference sequence). The CDR3, as DNA: TGTGCCAGCAGCCAAGATGCCGGACTAGCGGGAAACAATGAGCAGTTCTTC. Translating gives CASSQDAGLAGNNEQFF.

This chain joins TRBV5-5 and TRBJ2-2; tentatively, D is TRBD1 (6 bases). The CDR3 length is 13 residues. The germline CDR1 and CDR2 sequences are SGHKS and YYEKEE (reference sequence). V lost 0 bases and J lost 8, with 8 bases in between. CDR3 coding DNA: TGTGCCAGCAGCTTGGACAGGGTTGGGGAGCTGTTTTTT. It yields the protein CASSLDRVGELFF.

This clonotype was detected only a few times. V usage is TRBV15 and J usage is TRBJ1-2; D is possibly TRBD1 (6 bases). Germline CDR1 LNHNV, CDR2 YYDKDF (reference sequence). The ends were cut back, 5 bases at V and 8 bases at J, with 15 bases in the middle. The CDR3 is 13 amino acids. The CDR3 region is CATSLGAGDGYTF. The CDR3 DNA is TGTGCCACCAGCCTAGGGGCAGGGGACGGCTACACCTTC.

This clonotype showed up many times. J is TRBJ1-1 and V is TRBV29-1, with a weak D call TRBD1 (5 bases). This CDR3 comprises 11 residues. Germline V CDR1 and CDR2: SQVTM, ANQGSEA. This CDR3 reads CIGANYTEAFF. The CDR3 DNA is TGCATAGGGGCCAACTACACTGAAGCTTTCTTT.

The gene calls are TRBV20-1 and TRBJ2-7, with 11 bases lining up with TRBD2. Germline V gene data show CDR1 as DFQATT and CDR2 as SNEGSKA (reference sequence). The CDR3 has 16 residues. With 2 bases clipped from V and 2 bases from J, the junction kept 8 bases outside the gene matches. CDR3 nucleotides: TGCAGTGCTAGAACCGGGACTAGCGGTCCTGCCTACGAGCAGTACTTC. Translation: CSARTGTSGPAYEQYF.

The V gene is TRBV6-5, the J gene TRBJ2-3; no definite D call. The CDR3 length is 17 residues. The V gene's germline CDR1 is MNHEY and CDR2 SVGAGI. V lost 2 bases and J lost 2, with 17 bases in between. CDR3 sequence: CASSYGPRRENTDTQYF. The CDR3 DNA reads TGTGCCAGCAGTTACGGGCCCCGAAGAGAGAACACAGATACGCAGTATTTT.

The genes are TRBV28 and TRBJ1-5; D is perhaps TRBD1 (5 bases). The CDR3 loop spans 16 amino acids. Trimming stripped 8 bases from V and 8 bases from J, with 25 bases between. Per the germline V gene, CDR1 is MDHEN and CDR2 is SYDVKM. In DNA form, the CDR3 reads TGTGCCAGCCGGTCCCTCAACCAAAGATACAGGAAGCCCCAGCATTTT. Its translation: CASRSLNQRYRKPQHF.

This clonotype turned up a few times. The CDR3 DNA follows: TGTGCCAGCAGCGTATTCTCCGACGGCCAAGAGACCCAGTACTTC. It is translated as CASSVFSDGQETQYF. V gene TRBV9 combines with J gene TRBJ2-5; D unclear. Trimming left V 1 base short and J 1 base short, with 11 bases between. CDR1 is SGDLS and CDR2 is YYNGEE in the germline V gene. This CDR3 is built from 15 residues.

Notes on this clonotype: The junction does not match germline at one end; this may be a read error. The J gene is TRBJ2-2, the V gene TRBV7-9, with no clear D. The length of the CDR3 is 13 residues. Germline V gene data show CDR1 as SEHNR and CDR2 as FQNEAQ (reference sequence). The DNA of the CDR3 is TGTGCCATCAGCTTGGGGTTCATCGGGGAGCTGTTTTTT. Residues: CAISLGFIGELFF.

This chain connects TRBV7-8 to TRBJ2-2; 9 positions agree with TRBD2. Germline CDR1 SGHVS, CDR2 FQNEAQ. V shed 0 bases and J 0 bases; nucleotides not matched to a gene: 5. The CDR3 runs to 18 residues. In nucleotides, the CDR3 is TGTGCCAGCAGCTTAGCGGCTAGCGGGGCGCCGAACACCGGGGAGCTGTTTTTT. This sequence encodes CASSLAASGAPNTGELFF. The full variable domain, in which reference TRBV7-8 and TRBJ2-2 provide the parts outside the CDR3, is GAGVSQSPRYKVAKRGQDVALRCDPISGHVSLFWYQQALGQGPEFLTYFQNEAQLDKSGLPSDRFFAERPEGSVSTLKIQRTQQEDSAVYLCASSLAASGAPNTGELFFGEGSRLTVL.

The chain employs TRBV20-1 and TRBJ2-4, with D unresolved. CDR1 DFQATT and CDR2 SNEGSKA come from the germline V gene (reference sequence). The V end was cut by 3 bases, the J end by 3 bases, with 12 bases between. The CDR3 consists of 14 residues. CDR3 region: CSARVGSGKNIQYF. The CDR3 region has the DNA TGCAGTGCTAGGGTTGGGTCGGGCAAAAACATTCAGTACTTC.

The chain recombines TRBV7-2 with TRBJ2-3; the D gene is possibly TRBD2 (6 bases). The CDR3 covers 15 residues. In germline, CDR1 is SGHTA, CDR2 FQGNSA. The V end lost 3 bases, the J end lost 0 bases, and 10 bases lay between the germline ends. The CDR3 loop reads CASSFGGISTDTQYF. DNA for the CDR3: TGTGCCAGCAGCTTCGGAGGGATTAGCACAGATACGCAGTATTTT.

This clonotype was seen a few times. The rearrangement links TRBV4-2 to TRBJ2-2; D might be TRBD1 (6 bases). V gave up 1 base and J gave up 7 bases, with 16 bases separating them. Germline CDR1 and CDR2: LGHNA and YNFKEQ. CDR3 length equals 16 residues. CDR3 protein: CASSQGRRIQGGELFF. CDR3 nucleotides: TGTGCCAGCAGCCAAGGCCGAAGGATACAGGGCGGGGAGCTGTTTTTT.

This chain joins TRBV4-2 and TRBJ2-5; D gene unclear. The length of the CDR3 is 14 residues. Trimming shortened V by 0 bases and J by 5 bases, and 10 bases separated the two germline ends. CDR1 and CDR2 (germline): LGHNA, YNFKEQ. The CDR3 sequence is CASSQEDRGETQYF. DNA for the CDR3: TGTGCCAGCAGCCAAGAGGATCGTGGGGAGACCCAGTACTTC.

This clonotype has a handful of counts. The chain is built from TRBV4-3 and TRBJ2-1, with TRBD2 as a possible D gene (6 bases). Per the germline V gene, CDR1 is LGHNA and CDR2 is YSLEER. V lost 8 bases and J 8 bases, leaving 22 bases between the germline ends. The CDR3 extends over 15 amino acids. The CDR3 DNA reads as TGCGCCAGCGGCCCTGTGGGTAGCGGCGGGGATGAGCAGTTCTTC. Translation gives CASGPVGSGGDEQFF.

This clonotype was seen repeatedly, ten times or more. This sequence joins TRBV20-1 and TRBJ1-2; D not certain. Trimming left V 1 base short and J 5 bases short, with 5 bases between. CDR1 DFQATT and CDR2 SNEGSKA come from the germline V gene (reference sequence). The CDR3 has 11 residues. DNA for the CDR3: TGCAGTGCTAGAGTCGATTATGGCTACACCTTC. Translating it yields CSARVDYGYTF.

The gene calls are TRBV14 and TRBJ2-5; 10 bases are a match to TRBD1. The V gene end was trimmed by 3 bases and the J gene end by 8 bases; junction bases not matched to a gene: 6. Per the germline V gene, CDR1 is SGHDN and CDR2 is FVKESK. This CDR3 contains 14 residues. CDR3 bases: TGTGCCAGCAGCCATCGTGGACAGGGGGTAACCCAGTACTTC. Protein product: CASSHRGQGVTQYF.

The table lists this clonotype with a few counts. The chain combines TRBV5-5 with TRBJ2-7; D is possibly TRBD1 (6 bases). Trimming took 4 bases from V and 3 from J, leaving 14 bases between them. This CDR3 is built from 14 residues. Germline V gene lookup returns CDR1 SGHKS and CDR2 YYEKEE (reference sequence). The chain's CDR3 is CASSLTRDNYEQYF. In DNA form, the CDR3 reads TGTGCCAGCAGCCTGACCAGGGACAACTACGAGCAGTACTTC. The full variable domain, in which reference TRBV5-5 and TRBJ2-7 provide the parts outside the CDR3, is DAGVTQSPTHLIKTRGQQVTLRCSPISGHKSVSWYQQVLGQGPQFIFQYYEKEERGRGNFPDRFSARQFPNYSSELNVNALLLGDSALYLCASSLTRDNYEQYFGPGTRLTVT.

A single count supports this clonotype. The V call is TRBV5-1, the J call TRBJ2-7, with TRBD2 matching over 7 bases. CDR3 length equals 16 residues. J was trimmed by 2 bases and V by 4 bases; bases with no gene match: 12. CDR1 and CDR2 (germline): SGHRS, YFSETQ. This CDR3 is CASSRGVGRGAYEQYF. CDR3 nucleotides: TGCGCCAGCAGCCGGGGAGTAGGGAGGGGAGCCTACGAGCAGTACTTC.

This clonotype was counted ten times or more. The rearrangement uses TRBV28 and TRBJ2-1; 7 bases line up with TRBD2. CDR1 MDHEN and CDR2 SYDVKM come from the germline V gene. The V and J ends lost 2 bases and 5 bases, in that order; junction bases with no gene match: 3. There are 14 residues in the CDR3. CDR3 sequence reads: CASSLAGEHNEQFF. In DNA form, the CDR3 reads TGTGCCAGCAGTTTAGCGGGAGAACACAATGAGCAGTTCTTC.

J is TRBJ2-5 and V is TRBV20-1; TRBD1 is a possible D gene (6 bases). CDR1 is DFQATT and CDR2 is SNEGSKA in the germline V gene (reference sequence). The CDR3 is made up of 15 amino acids. With 0 bases removed from V and 2 bases from J, the gap between germline ends came to 13 bases. The CDR3 DNA reads TGCAGTGCTAGAGAAGGGGGTCCGCTACAAGAGACCCAGTACTTC. Translating gives CSAREGGPLQETQYF.

This clonotype was recorded many times. The rearrangement links TRBV11-2 to TRBJ2-1, with a possible D match to TRBD1 (6 bases). CDR1 and CDR2 from the germline V gene are SGHAT and FQNNGV. This CDR3 spans 13 amino acids. Trimming shortened V by 2 bases and J by 9 bases, and 11 bases separated the two germline ends. The CDR3: CASSLRGFSEQFF. CDR3 coding DNA: TGTGCCAGCAGCTTAAGGGGGTTTAGTGAGCAGTTCTTC.

V usage is TRBV20-1 and J usage is TRBJ2-1; TRBD2 agrees at 9 bases. J was trimmed by 8 bases and V by 3 bases; bases with no gene match: 8. Germline CDR1 reads DFQATT; CDR2 reads SNEGSKA (reference sequence). This CDR3 region has 14 residues. The CDR3 DNA is TGCAGTGCTAGCTCCAGCGGGGGGATCCATGAGCAGTTCTTC. This translates into CSASSSGGIHEQFF.